The present entry profiles one T cell receptor (beta chain) with its context. The antigen is unknown. CDR1 is MNHEY, CDR2 SMNVEV, per germline (reference sequence). The CDR3 has 15 residues. Trimming at V came to 6 bases and at J to 6 bases, leaving 7 bases not matched to a gene. The data are from a study of OX40 agonist ivuxolimab in advanced cancers. Study summary: Ivuxolimab, an antibody acting as an agonist of OX40 (CD134), was used to treat patients.

Study-wide results and limits: The mean number of expanded clones was higher in CD8+ T cells than in CD4+. Also present in some nonresponders was a low level of normalized T-cell clonal expansion.

The assay was immunoSEQ multiplex PCR, and TCRdb's table has in-frame clones only and misses some. The table lists around 49,000 clones, 84% of them singletons. This specimen consisted of CD4+ or CD8+ T cells sorted from blood, obtained in a trial of the OX40 agonist ivuxolimab. The clonotype was recovered from an adult with an advanced solid tumor such as melanoma, head and neck, liver or kidney cancer. The V call is TRBV27, the J call TRBJ1-5; the match to TRBD1 covers 11 bases. The DNA for the CDR3 is TGTGCCAGCAGGCGGACAGGGGGCGACGGTCAGCCCCAGCATTTT. Encoded protein: CASRRTGGDGQPQHF.